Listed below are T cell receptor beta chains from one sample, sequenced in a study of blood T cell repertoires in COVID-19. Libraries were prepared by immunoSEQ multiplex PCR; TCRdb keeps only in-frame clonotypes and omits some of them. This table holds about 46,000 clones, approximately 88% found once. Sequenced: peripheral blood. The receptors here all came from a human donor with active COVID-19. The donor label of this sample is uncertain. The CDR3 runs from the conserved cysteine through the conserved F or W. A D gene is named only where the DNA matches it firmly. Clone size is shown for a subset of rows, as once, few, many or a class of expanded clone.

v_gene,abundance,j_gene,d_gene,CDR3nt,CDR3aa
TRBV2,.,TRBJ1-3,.,TGTGCCAGCACCTCAGGGGCTGGAAACACCATATATTTT,CASTSGAGNTIYF
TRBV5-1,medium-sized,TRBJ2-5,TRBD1,TGCGCCAGCAGCTTGCCGGGACAGGGGCCTAAAGAGACCCAGTACTTC,CASSLPGQGPKETQYF
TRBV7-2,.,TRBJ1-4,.,TGTGCCAGCAGCTTGCGGGGGCGAACTAATGAAAAACTGTTTTTT,CASSLRGRTNEKLFF
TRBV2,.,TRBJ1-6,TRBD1,TGTGCCAGCAGCGCCGGGACAGGGTGGGGACCCCTCCACTTT,CASSAGTGWGPLHF
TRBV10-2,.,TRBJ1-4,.,TGCGCCAGCAGGCGCAATGAAAAACTGTTTTTT,CASRRNEKLFF
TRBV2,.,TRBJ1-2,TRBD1,TGTGCCAGCGCCTTGACAGGGAGTTATGGCTACACCTTC,CASALTGSYGYTF
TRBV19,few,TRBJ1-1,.,TGTGCCAGTAGTATCGTAACAGGAAGCCCCGAAGCTTTCTTT,CASSIVTGSPEAFF
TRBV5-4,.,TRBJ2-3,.,TGTGCCAGCAGCTTGGCGGGGACAGATACGCAGTATTTT,CASSLAGTDTQYF
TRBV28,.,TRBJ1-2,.,TGTGCCAGCAGTTCTGGGGCGGGAGATTCTAACTATGGCTACACCTTC,CASSSGAGDSNYGYTF
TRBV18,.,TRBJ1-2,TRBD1,TGTGCCAGCTCACCACAGGGGGCCACCTCGGATAACTATGGCTACACCTTC,CASSPQGATSDNYGYTF
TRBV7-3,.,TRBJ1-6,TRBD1,TGTGCCAGCAGCCGATACTCCGGGACAGGGCTTAATTCACCCCTCCACTTT,CASSRYSGTGLNSPLHF
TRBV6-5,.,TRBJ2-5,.,TGTGCCAGCAGTAACCACCGGCAGGGCACCCAGTACTTC,CASSNHRQGTQYF
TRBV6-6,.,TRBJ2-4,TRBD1,TGTGCCAGCAGTTCCCCGGACAGGGGGAGAAACATTCAGTACTTC,CASSSPDRGRNIQYF
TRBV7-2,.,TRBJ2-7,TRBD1,TGTGCCAGCAGCTGGGACAGGGGCTACGAGCAGTACTTC,CASSWDRGYEQYF
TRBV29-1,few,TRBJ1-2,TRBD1,TGCAGCGTTCTTGGGGACAGGGATGGCTACACCTTC,CSVLGDRDGYTF
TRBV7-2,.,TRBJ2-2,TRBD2,TGTGCCAGCAGCTCGGGTTTTGGTGGCGGGGGGGCGAACACCGGGGAGCTGTTTTTT,CASSSGFGGGGANTGELFF
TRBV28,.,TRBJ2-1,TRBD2,TGTGCCAGCAGTTTAATCGGGACTAGCGGCAATGAGCAGTTCTTC,CASSLIGTSGNEQFF
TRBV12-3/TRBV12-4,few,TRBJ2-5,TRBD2,TGTGCCAGCAGTTTTAGCGGGAAGGAGACCCAGTACTTC,CASSFSGKETQYF
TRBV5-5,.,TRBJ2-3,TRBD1,TGTGCCAGCAGCCAGGGGGGCACAGATACGCAGTATTTT,CASSQGGTDTQYF
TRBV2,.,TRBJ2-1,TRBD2,TGTGCCAGCAGTGTCTTAGGACTAGGGCCCCGGAATGAGCAGTTCTTC,CASSVLGLGPRNEQFF
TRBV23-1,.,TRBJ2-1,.,TGCGCCAGCAGTCAGCAAGCGGAGCCGGATGAGCAGTTCTTC,CASSQQAEPDEQFF
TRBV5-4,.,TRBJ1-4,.,TGTGCCAGCAGCTTGGATACGGGAACCGAAAAACTGTTTTTT,CASSLDTGTEKLFF
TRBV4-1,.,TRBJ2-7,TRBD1,TGCGCCAGCAGCCCCACGGACAGGGCCTACGAGCAGTACTTC,CASSPTDRAYEQYF
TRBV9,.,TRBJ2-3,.,TGTGCCAGCAGCGTAGTCGGGTCCAGCACAGATACGCAGTATTTT,CASSVVGSSTDTQYF
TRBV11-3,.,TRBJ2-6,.,TGTGCCAGCAGTCCATTGCGGGGCGCTGGGGCCAACGTCCTGACTTTC,CASSPLRGAGANVLTF
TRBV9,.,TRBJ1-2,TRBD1,TGTGCCAGCAGCAGGACAGGGGTCTATGGCTACACCTTC,CASSRTGVYGYTF
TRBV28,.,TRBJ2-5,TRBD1,TGTGCCAGCAGAACAGGGGGCTTTGAAGAGACCCAGTACTTC,CASRTGGFEETQYF
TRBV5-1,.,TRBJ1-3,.,TGCGCCAGCAGCTTGGCCGGTTCGGGAACTGGAAACACCATATATTTT,CASSLAGSGTGNTIYF
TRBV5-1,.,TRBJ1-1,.,TGCGCCAGCAGCTTGGACAGGATGAACACTGAAGCTTTCTTT,CASSLDRMNTEAFF
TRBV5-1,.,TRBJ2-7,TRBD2,TGCGCCAGCAGCTTCTCGGGAGGAGCTTCCTACGAGCAGTACTTC,CASSFSGGASYEQYF
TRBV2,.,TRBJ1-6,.,TGTGCCAGCAGTGAACCCCCCGGGGGGTACAGCTCCTATAATTCACCCCTCCACTTT,CASSEPPGGYSSYNSPLHF
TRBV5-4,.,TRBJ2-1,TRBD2,TGTGCCAGCAGTCGGACTAGCGGGAGTTTGAATGAGCAGTTCTTC,CASSRTSGSLNEQFF
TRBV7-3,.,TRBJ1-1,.,TGTGCCAGCAGCTTAAGCAGGGATACTATGAACACTGAAGCTTTCTTT,CASSLSRDTMNTEAFF
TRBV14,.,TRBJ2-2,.,TGTGCCAGCAGCCAAGTCGGGGGTTATACCGGGGAGCTGTTTTTT,CASSQVGGYTGELFF
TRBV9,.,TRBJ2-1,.,TGTGCCAGCAGCGAGGACCCCGGAGGTGTTAATGAGCAGTTCTTC,CASSEDPGGVNEQFF
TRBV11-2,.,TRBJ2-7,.,TGTGCCAGCAGCTTAGTGTCCCGACCCCGGGGGACCCCCTACGAGCAGTACTTC,CASSLVSRPRGTPYEQYF
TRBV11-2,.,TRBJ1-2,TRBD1,TGTGCCAGCAGCTTTAGACAGGGCGGCTACACCTTC,CASSFRQGGYTF
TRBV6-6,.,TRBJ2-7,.,TGTGCCAGCAGTTACTCTCCTGACAAATCCTACGAGCAGTACTTC,CASSYSPDKSYEQYF
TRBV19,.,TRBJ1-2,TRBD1,TGTGCCAGTAGTATCCCGGGACAGGGGGCGACAGGCTACACCTTC,CASSIPGQGATGYTF
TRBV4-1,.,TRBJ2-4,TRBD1,TGCGCCAGCAGCCAAGGCCCGGGACAGGGTGCCAAAAACATTCAGTACTTC,CASSQGPGQGAKNIQYF
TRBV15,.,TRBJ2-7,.,TGTGCCACCAGCAGAGATCCCTCCTCCGAGCAGTACTTC,CATSRDPSSEQYF
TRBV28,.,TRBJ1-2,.,TGTGCCAGCAGGAGGAGTTTTAACTATGGCTACACCTTC,CASRRSFNYGYTF
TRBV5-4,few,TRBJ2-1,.,TGTGCCAGCAGCTTAGGACAATCCCAGCAGTTCTTC,CASSLGQSQQFF
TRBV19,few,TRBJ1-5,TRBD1,TGTGCCAGTAGCACGACAGGGGGTGATCAGCCCCAGCATTTT,CASSTTGGDQPQHF
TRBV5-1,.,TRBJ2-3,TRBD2,TGCGCCAGCAGCTGGGGTGCTAGCGGGGGCACAGATACGCAGTATTTT,CASSWGASGGTDTQYF
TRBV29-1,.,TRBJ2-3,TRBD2,TGCAGCGTTGAACGCCAGCGGGAGTCTGGTGCAGATACGCAGTATTTT,CSVERQRESGADTQYF
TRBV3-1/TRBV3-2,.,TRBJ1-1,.,TGTGCCAGCAGCCAAGAGGGGCCCACTGAAGCTTTCTTT,CASSQEGPTEAFF
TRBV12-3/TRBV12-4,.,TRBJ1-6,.,TGTGCCAGCAGAGCAGGGATATCACCCCTCCACTTT,CASRAGISPLHF
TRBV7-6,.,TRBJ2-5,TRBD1,TGTGCCAGCAGCTTCGGGACAGGGGGAAAAGAGACCCAGTACTTC,CASSFGTGGKETQYF
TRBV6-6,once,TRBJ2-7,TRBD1,TGTGCCAGCAGTCCAATCCACGAATTACAGGGGGCGCGGTACGAGCAGTACTTC,CASSPIHELQGARYEQYF
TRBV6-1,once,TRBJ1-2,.,TGTGCCAGCAGTGAAGGGGGGCTTAAAGCTAACTATGGCTACACCTTC,CASSEGGLKANYGYTF